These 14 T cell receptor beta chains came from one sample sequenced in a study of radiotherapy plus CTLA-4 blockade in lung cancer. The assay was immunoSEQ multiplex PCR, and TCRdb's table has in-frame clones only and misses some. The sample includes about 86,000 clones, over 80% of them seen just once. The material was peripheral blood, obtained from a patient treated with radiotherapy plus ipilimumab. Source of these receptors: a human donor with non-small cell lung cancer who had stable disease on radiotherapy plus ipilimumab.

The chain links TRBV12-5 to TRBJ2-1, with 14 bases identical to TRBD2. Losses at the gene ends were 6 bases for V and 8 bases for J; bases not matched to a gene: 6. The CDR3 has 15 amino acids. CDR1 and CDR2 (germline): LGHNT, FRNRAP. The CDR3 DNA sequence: TGTGCTAGTGGCCCGGGACTAGCGGGAGACTATGAGCAGTTCTTC. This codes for CASGPGLAGDYEQFF.

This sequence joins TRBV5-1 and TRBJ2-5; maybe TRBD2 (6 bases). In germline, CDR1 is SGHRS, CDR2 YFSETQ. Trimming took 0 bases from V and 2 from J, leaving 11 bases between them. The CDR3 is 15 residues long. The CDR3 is CASSLALGLQETQYF. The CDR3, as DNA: TGCGCCAGCAGCTTGGCCCTGGGACTTCAAGAGACCCAGTACTTC. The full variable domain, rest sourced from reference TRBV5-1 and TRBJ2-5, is KAGVTQTPRYLIKTRGQQVTLSCSPISGHRSVSWYQQTPGQGLQFLFEYFSETQRNKGNFPGRFSGRQFSNSRSEMNVSTLELGDSALYLCASSLALGLQETQYFGPGTRLLVL.

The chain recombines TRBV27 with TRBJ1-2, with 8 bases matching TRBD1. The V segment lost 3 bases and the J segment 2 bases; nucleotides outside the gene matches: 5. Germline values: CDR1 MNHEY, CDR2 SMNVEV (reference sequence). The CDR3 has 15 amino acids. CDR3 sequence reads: CASSFRTGLNYGYTF. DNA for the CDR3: TGTGCCAGCAGTTTTAGGACAGGGCTAAACTATGGCTACACCTTC.

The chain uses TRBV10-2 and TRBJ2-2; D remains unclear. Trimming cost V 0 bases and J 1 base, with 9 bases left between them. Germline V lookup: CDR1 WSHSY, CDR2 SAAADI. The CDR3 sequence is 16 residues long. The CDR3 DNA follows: TGCGCCAGCAGTGAGTCGGTTCGCGAGAACACCGGGGAGCTGTTTTTT. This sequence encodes CASSESVRENTGELFF.

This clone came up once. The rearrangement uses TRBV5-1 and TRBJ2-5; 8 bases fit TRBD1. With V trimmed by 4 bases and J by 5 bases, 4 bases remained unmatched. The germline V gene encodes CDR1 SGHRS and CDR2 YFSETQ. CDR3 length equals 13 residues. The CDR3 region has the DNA TGCGCCAGCAGCAGGAACAGGGGGGAGACCCAGTACTTC. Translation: CASSRNRGETQYF.

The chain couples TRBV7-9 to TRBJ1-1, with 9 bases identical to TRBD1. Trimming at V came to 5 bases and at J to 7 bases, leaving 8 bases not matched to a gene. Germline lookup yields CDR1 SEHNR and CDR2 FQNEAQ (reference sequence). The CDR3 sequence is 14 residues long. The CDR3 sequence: CASSRGTGHGEAFF. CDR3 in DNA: TGTGCCAGCAGCCGGGGGACAGGGCATGGTGAAGCTTTCTTT. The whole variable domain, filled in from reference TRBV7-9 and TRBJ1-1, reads DTGVSQNPRHKITKRGQNVTFRCDPISEHNRLYWYRQTLGQGPEFLTYFQNEAQLEKSRLLSDRFSAERPKGSFSTLEIQRTEQGDSAMYLCASSRGTGHGEAFFGQGTRLTVV.

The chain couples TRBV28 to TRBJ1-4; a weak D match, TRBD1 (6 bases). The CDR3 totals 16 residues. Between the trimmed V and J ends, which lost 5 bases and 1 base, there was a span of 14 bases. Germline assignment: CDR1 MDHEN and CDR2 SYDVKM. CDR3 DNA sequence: TGTGCCAGCAGTGGGTCGGGGGCCAGAACTAATGAAAAACTGTTTTTT. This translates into CASSGSGARTNEKLFF.

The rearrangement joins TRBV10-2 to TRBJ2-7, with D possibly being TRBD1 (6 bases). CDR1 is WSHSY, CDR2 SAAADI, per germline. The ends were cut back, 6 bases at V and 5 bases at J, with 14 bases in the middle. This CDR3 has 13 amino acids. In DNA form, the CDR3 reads TGCGCCAGCAGGGAAATAACAGGGAACGAGCAGTACTTC. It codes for CASREITGNEQYF.

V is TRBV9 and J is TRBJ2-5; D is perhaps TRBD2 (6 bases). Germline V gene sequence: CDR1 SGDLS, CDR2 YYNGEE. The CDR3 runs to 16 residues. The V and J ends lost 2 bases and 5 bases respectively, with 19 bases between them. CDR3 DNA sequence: TGTGCCAGCAGCGTGGAGGGATCCACAAGAGGGGAGACCCAGTACTTC. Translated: CASSVEGSTRGETQYF.

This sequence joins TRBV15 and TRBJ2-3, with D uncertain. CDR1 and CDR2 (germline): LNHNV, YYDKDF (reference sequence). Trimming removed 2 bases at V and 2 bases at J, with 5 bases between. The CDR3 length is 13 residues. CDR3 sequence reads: CATSRQDTDTQYF. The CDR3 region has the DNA TGTGCCACCAGCAGACAGGACACAGATACGCAGTATTTT.

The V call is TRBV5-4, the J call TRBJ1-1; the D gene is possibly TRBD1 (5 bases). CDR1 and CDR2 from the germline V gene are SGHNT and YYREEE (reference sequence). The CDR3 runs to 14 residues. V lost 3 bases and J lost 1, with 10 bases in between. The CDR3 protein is CASSSGTGNTEAFF. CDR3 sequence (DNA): TGTGCCAGCAGCTCCGGGACTGGGAACACTGAAGCTTTCTTT. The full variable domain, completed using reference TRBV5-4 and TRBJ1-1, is ETGVTQSPTHLIKTRGQQVTLRCSSQSGHNTVSWYQQALGQGPQFIFQYYREEENGRGNFPPRFSGLQFPNYSSELNVNALELDDSALYLCASSSGTGNTEAFFGQGTRLTVV.

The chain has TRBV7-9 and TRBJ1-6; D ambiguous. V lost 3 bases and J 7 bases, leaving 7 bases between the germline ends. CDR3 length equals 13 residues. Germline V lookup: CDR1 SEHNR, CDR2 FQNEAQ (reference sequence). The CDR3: CASSLAGNSPLHF. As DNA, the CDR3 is TGTGCCAGCAGCTTGGCCGGGAATTCACCCCTCCACTTT.

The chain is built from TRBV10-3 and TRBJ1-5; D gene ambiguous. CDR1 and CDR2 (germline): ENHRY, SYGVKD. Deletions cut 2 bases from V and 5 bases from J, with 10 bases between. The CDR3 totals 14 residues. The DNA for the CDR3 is TGTGCCATCAGTGAGGAAGACGTCTATCAGCCCCAGCATTTT. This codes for CAISEEDVYQPQHF.

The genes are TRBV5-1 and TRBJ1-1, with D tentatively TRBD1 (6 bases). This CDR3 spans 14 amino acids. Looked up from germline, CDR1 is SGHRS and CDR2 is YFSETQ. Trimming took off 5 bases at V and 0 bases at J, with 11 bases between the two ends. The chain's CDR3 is CASRGGTMNTEAFF. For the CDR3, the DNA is TGCGCCAGCAGAGGGGGGACAATGAACACTGAAGCTTTCTTT.